The sequence of this T cell receptor (beta chain) was determined in a study of blood T cells in healthy people across ages. Study-level points and caveats: Unsorted PBMCs blocked a conclusive comparison of naive and antigen-experienced cells.

This CDR3 has 16 amino acids. Per germline, CDR1 SGHTA and CDR2 FQGNSA. Concerning this clonotype: The antigen is unknown. One junction end does not reproduce the germline sequence, and a read error may be involved.

A second PCR, run for about 7 to 11 cycles, used a sample-barcoded 5' primer plus a J-beta primer mix. Any given sample supplied a minimum of 2.5 million CDR3-containing paired-end reads. Using its own MiXCR run on the 5' RACE reads, TCRdb lists one record per CDR3 protein. The table has 1.5 million to 2 million distinct CDR3 sequences, 49% seen once. The chain uses TRBV7-2 and TRBJ1-2; 9 bases match TRBD1. Sequenced sample: blood. The receptor was derived from a woman aged 35 to 49 in good health. The CDR3 protein is CVSSFRDREGEDGYTF. The CDR3 nucleotides read TGTGTCAGCAGCTTTCGGGACAGGGAAGGAGAGGATGGCTACACCTTC.